The 2 T cell receptor beta chains below come from one sample, sequenced in a study of cytomegalovirus exposure and HLA in healthy donors. The PCR contained 60 Vbeta and 13 Jbeta primers. Sequencing was performed with immunoSEQ multiplex PCR; in TCRdb, only in-frame clones are kept and a portion is missing. The sample lists 150,000 to 200,000 clones; around 79% were seen once. Sequenced sample: PBMCs. These receptors were collected from a woman aged 50 to 60 in good health and CMV-seronegative.

The genes are TRBV9 and TRBJ2-3; weak D call: TRBD2 (5 bases). Germline values: CDR1 SGDLS, CDR2 YYNGEE. V lost 0 bases, J lost 5 bases, and 10 bases lay in between. The length of the CDR3 is 14 residues. CDR3 nucleotide sequence: TGTGCCAGCAGCGTAGAGTACCGGGGAGATACGCAGTATTTT. Its translation: CASSVEYRGDTQYF.

The J gene is TRBJ2-3, the V gene TRBV4-3; D is possibly TRBD2 (5 bases). The length of the CDR3 is 16 residues. CDR1 is LGHNA, CDR2 YSLEER, per germline. Trimming removed 0 bases from V and 3 bases from J, with 13 bases in between. Written as DNA, the CDR3 is TGCGCCAGCAGCCAAGACGGGGTTGGGCCAACAGATACGCAGTATTTT. Amino acid sequence: CASSQDGVGPTDTQYF.